What follows are 21 T cell receptor beta chains derived from one specimen sequenced in a study of blood T cell repertoires in COVID-19 (TCRdb year 2020). The receptor library was made with the immunoSEQ multiplex PCR assay. TCRdb took over this immuneACCESS table, retaining in-frame rearrangements with V and J assigned. Such tables are incomplete; in checked studies, under half of the missing clones stem from an unresolved V gene, and the remainder is unexplained. A total of 150,000 or so clones appear in this sample, roughly nine tenths of them only once. The ten most abundant clones make up 13% of the sample. Sequencing was performed on peripheral blood. These receptors were collected from a man between 18 and 35 years old with COVID-19, enrolled during active disease.

The V gene is TRBV7-6, the J gene TRBJ2-1; TRBD2 matches 11 bases. This CDR3 contains 16 residues. V was clipped by 5 bases and J by 7 bases; unmatched bases: 10. Germline V gene sequence: CDR1 SGHVS, CDR2 FNYEAQ. Here the CDR3 reads CASSLLTSGSRNEQFF. CDR3 nucleotide sequence: TGTGCCAGCAGCCTGTTAACTAGCGGGAGCCGGAATGAGCAGTTCTTC.

This chain connects TRBV4-1 to TRBJ2-7, with 8 positions matching TRBD2. Germline CDR1 MGHRA, CDR2 YSYEKL. The junction had 6 bases not matched to a gene; V was cut back by 0 bases and J by 2 bases. The length of the CDR3 is 16 residues. This chain's CDR3 is CASSQESGGGTYEQYF. DNA for the CDR3: TGCGCCAGCAGCCAAGAGAGCGGCGGGGGGACCTACGAGCAGTACTTC.

This chain links TRBV19 with TRBJ1-2; the D gene is possibly TRBD1 (5 bases). Looked up from germline, CDR1 is LNHDA and CDR2 is SQIVND (reference sequence). Trimming took off 6 bases at V and 2 bases at J, with 13 bases between the two ends. This CDR3 spans 14 amino acids. The CDR3 here is CASSPAGQNYGYTF. DNA of the CDR3: TGTGCCAGTAGCCCCGCGGGGCAGAACTATGGCTACACCTTC.

The chain carries TRBV29-1 and TRBJ2-5, with 8 bases fitting TRBD1. The V and J ends lost 3 bases and 4 bases, in that order; junction bases with no gene match: 7. The CDR3 extends over 14 amino acids. Germline V CDR1 and CDR2: SQVTM, ANQGSEA. The CDR3 sequence: CSVDRTGSRETQYF. DNA for the CDR3: TGCAGCGTTGATCGGACAGGGAGTAGAGAGACCCAGTACTTC.

The chain links TRBV3-1 (or the pseudogene TRBV3-2) to TRBJ1-5, with 8 nucleotides matching TRBD1. V lost 5 bases and J lost 5; bases outside the gene matches: 8. The CDR3 loop spans 15 amino acids. Germline V gene data show CDR1 as LGHDT and CDR2 as YNNKEL (reference sequence). In DNA, the CDR3 is TGTGCCAGCAGCTCAGGACAGGGTTTTCATCAGCCCCAGCATTTT. This gives the protein CASSSGQGFHQPQHF.

The rearrangement uses TRBV5-4 and TRBJ2-2, with TRBD1 matching over 7 bases. Germline V gene sequence: CDR1 SGHNT, CDR2 YYREEE (reference sequence). Trimming removed 4 bases from V and 5 bases from J; junction bases left unmatched: 5. The CDR3 sequence is 14 residues long. The CDR3 protein is CASSQGQETGELFF. For the CDR3, the DNA is TGTGCCAGCAGCCAAGGACAGGAGACCGGGGAGCTGTTTTTT.

The rearrangement uses TRBV9 and TRBJ1-5; D gene uncertain. Trimming cost V 2 bases and J 5 bases, with 8 bases left between them. Germline CDR1 SGDLS, CDR2 YYNGEE. This CDR3 has 13 residues. The CDR3 sequence: CASSVSGYQPQHF. The CDR3 DNA reads as TGTGCCAGCAGCGTTTCCGGGTATCAGCCCCAGCATTTT.

This clone was seen just once. This sequence joins TRBV19 and TRBJ2-2, with 8 positions matching TRBD2. V lost 9 bases, J lost 7 bases, and 13 bases stayed unmatched. The CDR3 is 15 amino acids. Germline V CDR1 and CDR2: LNHDA, SQIVND (reference sequence). CDR3 amino acids: CASTRDGRADGELFF. The CDR3 DNA follows: TGTGCCAGCACTAGGGACGGGAGGGCCGACGGGGAGCTGTTTTTT.

The chain uses TRBV5-4 and TRBJ2-3; 7 positions agree with TRBD2. CDR3 length: 13 amino acids. Germline V gives CDR1 SGHNT, CDR2 YYREEE (reference sequence). V was clipped by 2 bases and J by 5 bases; unmatched bases: 2. CDR3 sequence reads: CASSFRGGDTQYF. In nucleotides, the CDR3 is TGTGCCAGCAGCTTTCGCGGGGGAGATACGCAGTATTTT. Supplemented by reference TRBV5-4 and TRBJ2-3, the full variable domain reads ETGVTQSPTHLIKTRGQQVTLRCSSQSGHNTVSWYQQALGQGPQFIFQYYREEENGRGNFPPRFSGLQFPNYSSELNVNALELDDSALYLCASSFRGGDTQYFGPGTRLTVL.

This clone was seen only once. The V and J genes are TRBV28 and TRBJ2-3, with 7 positions matching TRBD2. The CDR3 consists of 15 residues. Looked up from germline, CDR1 is MDHEN and CDR2 is SYDVKM. The V segment lost 3 bases and the J segment 0 bases; nucleotides outside the gene matches: 3. The CDR3 protein is CASSFGEGSTDTQYF. In DNA form, the CDR3 reads TGTGCCAGCAGTTTTGGGGAGGGGAGCACAGATACGCAGTATTTT.

The V gene is TRBV12-3 or TRBV12-4, the J gene TRBJ2-3; no definite D call. There are 12 residues in the CDR3. V gave up 6 bases and J gave up 6 bases, with 10 bases separating them. The CDR3 DNA is TGTGCCAGCAGCCCCGTGAGCGATACGCAGTATTTT. Translating gives CASSPVSDTQYF.

The genes are TRBV9 and TRBJ1-2, with 9 bases aligning to TRBD1. Trimming removed 5 bases from V and 0 bases from J; junction bases left unmatched: 5. The CDR3 is 15 amino acids. The germline V gene encodes CDR1 SGDLS and CDR2 YYNGEE. CDR3 DNA sequence: TGTGCCAGCAGTGAGGGGACAGGGACTAACTATGGCTACACCTTC. Translation: CASSEGTGTNYGYTF.

This clone was found a few times. This chain links TRBV11-3 with TRBJ2-2; 9 bases map to TRBD2. This CDR3 contains 15 residues. Germline V gene data show CDR1 as SGHNT and CDR2 as YENEEA. After removal of 5 bases from V and 7 bases from J, the junction contained 8 bases not matched to a gene. CDR3 region: CASSPPGTSSGELFF. DNA of the CDR3: TGTGCCAGCAGCCCCCCCGGGACTAGCAGCGGGGAGCTGTTTTTT.

The V and J genes are TRBV7-9 and TRBJ2-1; tentatively, D is TRBD2 (5 bases). This CDR3 has 14 residues. Trimming cost V 2 bases and J 5 bases, with 10 bases left between them. Germline CDR1 reads SEHNR; CDR2 reads FQNEAQ (reference sequence). The DNA of the CDR3 is TGTGCCAGCAGCTTATCGGACTTCAACAATGAGCAGTTCTTC. Residues: CASSLSDFNNEQFF.

The V call is TRBV28, the J call TRBJ1-3, with unresolved D. Trimming removed 3 bases from V and 3 bases from J, with 3 bases in between. Germline assignment: CDR1 MDHEN and CDR2 SYDVKM. This CDR3 has 12 amino acids. This CDR3 is CASSFHGNTIYF. The CDR3 region has the DNA TGTGCCAGCAGTTTTCATGGAAACACCATATATTTT.

This rearrangement joins TRBV9 to TRBJ2-1; the match to TRBD2 covers 11 bases. The CDR3 contains 16 residues. The germline V gene encodes CDR1 SGDLS and CDR2 YYNGEE. The V and J ends lost 4 bases and 5 bases, in that order; junction bases with no gene match: 8. CDR3 loop: CASSPSLAGGHNEQFF. CDR3 DNA sequence: TGTGCCAGCAGCCCCTCCCTAGCGGGAGGACACAATGAGCAGTTCTTC.

The chain recombines TRBV9 with TRBJ2-5; 8 nucleotides agree with TRBD2. Trimming at V came to 4 bases and at J to 7 bases, leaving 18 bases not matched to a gene. Germline V gene sequence: CDR1 SGDLS, CDR2 YYNGEE. The CDR3 runs 17 residues. In nucleotides, the CDR3 is TGTGCCAGCAGCCCCCCGGTGGGCGGGAGGCCTGGTGGGACCCAGTACTTC. Translating it yields CASSPPVGGRPGGTQYF.

This clone was counted once. This sequence joins TRBV11-2 and TRBJ2-7; D unclear. From germline, CDR1 is SGHAT and CDR2 FQNNGV. V was trimmed by 1 base and J by 2 bases, leaving 9 bases between them. The CDR3 is made up of 14 amino acids. This chain's CDR3 is CASSLVGSTYEQYF. DNA for the CDR3: TGTGCCAGCAGCTTAGTGGGCTCAACCTACGAGCAGTACTTC.

This sequence joins TRBV7-6 and TRBJ1-2; no reliable D call. Trimming removed 4 bases at V and 5 bases at J, with 11 bases between. The V gene's germline CDR1 is SGHVS and CDR2 FNYEAQ. This CDR3 is 13 amino acids long. CDR3 amino acids: CASSSRVEYGYTF. The CDR3 nucleotides read TGTGCCAGCAGCTCCCGGGTCGAATATGGCTACACCTTC. The variable domain in full, with the rest retrieved from reference TRBV7-6 and TRBJ1-2, is GAGVSQSPRYKVTKRGQDVALRCDPISGHVSLYWYRQALGQGPEFLTYFNYEAQQDKSGLPNDRFSAERPEGSISTLTIQRTEQRDSAMYRCASSSRVEYGYTFGSGTRLTVV.

The chain combines TRBV11-2 with TRBJ2-2; TRBD2 matches at 8 bases. With 3 bases clipped from V and 3 bases from J, the junction kept 3 bases outside the gene matches. This CDR3 has 15 amino acids. The germline V gene has CDR1 SGHAT and CDR2 FQNNGV. This chain's CDR3 is CASSFGTSDTGELFF. The CDR3 DNA reads TGTGCCAGCAGCTTCGGGACTAGTGACACCGGGGAGCTGTTTTTT.

V gene TRBV7-9 combines with J gene TRBJ2-7; perhaps TRBD2 as D (5 bases). The germline V and J ends were trimmed by 5 bases and 2 bases, with 10 bases remaining between them. The V gene's germline CDR1 is SEHNR and CDR2 FQNEAQ (reference sequence). This CDR3 is 13 amino acids long. CDR3 sequence (DNA): TGTGCCAGCAGCGGAGGTCGGGCCTACGAGCAGTACTTC. Its translation: CASSGGRAYEQYF.